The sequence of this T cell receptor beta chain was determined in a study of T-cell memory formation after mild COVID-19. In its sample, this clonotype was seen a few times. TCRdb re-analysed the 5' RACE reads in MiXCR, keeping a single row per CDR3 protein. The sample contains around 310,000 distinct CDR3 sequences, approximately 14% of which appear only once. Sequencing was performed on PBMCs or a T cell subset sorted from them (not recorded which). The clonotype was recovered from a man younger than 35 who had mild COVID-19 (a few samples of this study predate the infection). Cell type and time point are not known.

The CDR3 bases are TGCAGTGCTAGAGTGTATTCGGACAGGGTGGGATCACCCCTCCACTTT. Translation: CSARVYSDRVGSPLHF. The chain links TRBV20-1 to TRBJ1-6, with 8 bases identical to TRBD1. The CDR3 consists of 16 residues. CDR1 is DFQATT and CDR2 is SNEGSKA in the germline V gene (reference sequence). The ends lost 1 base at V and 10 bases at J; junction bases unmatched: 12.